These T cell receptor beta chains were read from a single sample in a study of spatial heterogeneity in lung cancer. TCRdb reprocessed the 5' RACE reads with MiXCR, giving one entry per CDR3 protein. Among around 70,000 distinct CDR3 sequences listed, 8% to 9% were seen once. This specimen consisted of PBMCs, obtained at follow-up. These receptors originate from a female donor with early-stage non-small cell lung cancer. The CDR3 runs from the conserved cysteine through the conserved F or W. D genes are given only for firm matches. Part of the rows lack a size; the others show once, few, many or a class for expanded clones.

d_call j_call clone_size v_call cdr3_aa cdr3_nt
TRBD1 TRBJ1-1 . TRBV29-1 CSVDLRAGGNTEAFF TGCAGCGTTGATCTCAGGGCAGGGGGGAACACTGAAGCTTTCTTT
. TRBJ2-7 many TRBV27 CASTRGVGPLYEQYF TGTGCCAGCACCCGCGGAGTGGGTCCCCTCTACGAGCAGTACTTC
TRBD2 TRBJ2-1 . TRBV29-1 CSVTLADNEQFF TGCAGCGTGACACTAGCGGATAATGAGCAGTTCTTC
. TRBJ1-1 . TRBV5-1 CASSFGSQSTEAFF TGCGCCAGCAGCTTCGGCAGCCAGAGTACTGAAGCTTTCTTT
. TRBJ1-1 many TRBV12-3/TRBV12-4 CASSLRATVNTEAFF TGTGCCAGCAGTTTAAGGGCTACGGTGAACACTGAAGCTTTCTTT
TRBD2 TRBJ2-1 many TRBV7-2 CASSTSGNLNEQFF TGTGCCAGCAGCACTAGCGGCAATTTAAATGAGCAGTTCTTC
. TRBJ1-1 many TRBV14 CASSQGGVGAPEAFF TGTGCCAGCAGCCAAGGGGGGGTAGGTGCCCCTGAAGCTTTCTTT
TRBD1 TRBJ2-1 many TRBV23-1 CASSQTERGGAAYNEQFF TGCGCCAGCAGTCAAACGGAGCGAGGGGGCGCCGCCTACAATGAGCAGTTCTTC
TRBD2 TRBJ2-1 . TRBV19 CASGLADSYNEQFF TGTGCCAGCGGACTAGCGGACTCCTACAATGAGCAGTTCTTC
. TRBJ2-5 . TRBV12-3/TRBV12-4 CASSAPMAETQYF TGTGCCAGCTCTGCTCCCATGGCGGAGACCCAGTACTTC
. TRBJ1-5 . TRBV12-3/TRBV12-4 CASRSGNNQPQHF TGTGCCAGCAGATCAGGAAATAATCAGCCCCAGCATTTT
. TRBJ2-1 many TRBV29-1 CSVREVDEQFF TGCAGCGTTAGGGAGGTCGATGAGCAGTTCTTC
. TRBJ1-4 many TRBV12-3/TRBV12-4 CASSFGATTNEKLFF TGTGCCAGCAGTTTCGGGGCTACAACTAATGAAAAACTGTTTTTT
. TRBJ2-1 few TRBV25-1 CASSDNYNEQFF TGTGCCAGCAGTGACAACTACAATGAGCAGTTCTTC
. TRBJ1-4 few TRBV28 CASNQHQEGEKLFF TGTGCCAGCAACCAACACCAGGAGGGGGAAAAACTGTTTTTT
. TRBJ2-4 many TRBV5-1 CASSGESNIQYF TGCGCCAGCAGCGGGGAGTCAAACATTCAGTACTTC
TRBD2 TRBJ2-1 . TRBV4-1 CASSPQLAGVQGQFF TGCGCCAGCAGCCCCCAGCTAGCGGGAGTGCAAGGGCAGTTCTTC
TRBD1 TRBJ2-3 many TRBV7-3 CASSFRDSSTDTQYF TGTGCCAGCAGCTTCCGGGACAGTAGCACAGATACGCAGTATTTT
. TRBJ2-3 many TRBV7-6 CASSSITSPSADTQYF TGTGCCAGCAGCTCCATTACTAGCCCCAGCGCAGATACGCAGTATTTT
. TRBJ2-6 many TRBV30 CAWKGSGANVLTF TGTGCCTGGAAGGGATCTGGGGCCAACGTCCTGACTTTC
. TRBJ2-5 few TRBV29-1 CSAAGVKETQYF TGCAGCGCCGCAGGGGTTAAAGAGACCCAGTACTTC
TRBD2 TRBJ2-3 few TRBV12-3/TRBV12-4 CASSRYSGGSSTDTQYF TGTGCCAGCAGCCGATATAGCGGGGGGAGTAGCACAGATACGCAGTATTTT
. TRBJ2-1 few TRBV5-1 CASSGHTTYNEQFF TGCGCCAGCAGCGGCCACACCACCTACAATGAGCAGTTCTTC
TRBD1 TRBJ2-1 many TRBV3-1 CASSDGTGLDEQFF TGTGCCAGCAGCGACGGGACAGGGTTAGATGAGCAGTTCTTC
. TRBJ2-2 many TRBV11-2 CASSGSRGELFF TGTGCCAGCAGCGGGAGTAGAGGGGAGCTGTTTTTT
TRBD1 TRBJ1-2 . TRBV12-3/TRBV12-4 CASTTGGAYGYTF TGTGCCAGCACCACAGGGGGCGCTTATGGCTACACCTTC
. TRBJ1-5 many TRBV6-5 CASSSLGVGYQPQHF TGTGCCAGCAGCTCCCTAGGGGTGGGCTATCAGCCCCAGCATTTT
. TRBJ2-7 . TRBV20-1 CSASPQYEQYF TGCAGTGCTAGTCCCCAGTACGAGCAGTACTTC
. TRBJ1-6 . TRBV9 CASSVEREADSPLHF TGTGCCAGCAGCGTAGAGAGGGAGGCGGATTCACCCCTCCACTTT
. TRBJ1-2 many TRBV20-1 CSSRAGHGYTF TGCAGCAGCCGGGCAGGCCATGGCTACACCTTC
. TRBJ2-3 many TRBV25-1 CASSEPTGTDTQYF TGTGCCAGCAGTGAACCTACCGGCACAGATACGCAGTATTTT
. TRBJ1-2 . TRBV7-9 CASSLEVPGGYTF TGTGCCAGCAGCTTAGAAGTACCGGGGGGCTACACCTTC
. TRBJ2-7 many TRBV7-9 CASSLNDEQYF TGTGCCAGCAGCTTGAACGACGAGCAGTACTTC
TRBD2 TRBJ2-1 . TRBV9 CASSVGSGGLSYNEQFF TGTGCCAGCAGCGTAGGATCGGGAGGGCTCTCCTACAATGAGCAGTTCTTC
. TRBJ2-1 . TRBV7-8 CVSSLVRSHSHNEQFF TGTGTCAGCAGCTTAGTTCGGAGCCACTCCCACAATGAGCAGTTCTTC
TRBD1 TRBJ2-7 few TRBV20-1 CSARDQPTGGSYEQYF TGCAGTGCTAGAGATCAACCCACAGGGGGCTCGTACGAGCAGTACTTC